This T cell receptor beta chain was identified during a study of blood T cell repertoires in COVID-19. Background on the study: Whether acute or convalescent, the COVID-19 samples came from the United States, Italy and Spain. Sources were T cells, B-cell-depleted T cells, or PBMCs; the material itself was cDNA or gDNA.

Deletions cut 3 bases from V and 8 bases from J, with 17 bases between. Germline loops: CDR1 MNHNS, CDR2 SASEGT. This CDR3 region has 15 residues. The count of this clone is one. Study processing details: Estimates of nucleated cell counts were drawn from the amplification of reference gene primers. Measured with immunoSEQ multiplex PCR; TCRdb has only the in-frame clones, and not every one. V and J calls plus clone size are reproduced from that table; the DNA served to infer D and trimming. This table holds 200,000 to 300,000 clones, roughly 86% found once. This chain uses TRBV6-1 with TRBJ1-5; D is perhaps TRBD1 (5 bases). The receptor was derived from a man aged 50 to 59 with acute or convalescent COVID-19. Material: peripheral blood. This CDR3 is CASSDIDSLMEPQHF. In DNA form, the CDR3 reads TGTGCCAGCAGTGATATCGACAGCTTAATGGAGCCCCAGCATTTT.